Each of the 23 T cell receptor beta chains below was sequenced from the same sample in a study of CD8+ T cells in alopecia areata. cDNA reverse transcribed from extracted RNA served as the sequencing template. Sequencing used immunoSEQ multiplex PCR; TCRdb keeps in-frame clones, though not all of them. Of approximately 180,000 clones listed, 50% to 75% are singletons. The sample here was CD4+ T cells sorted from blood, taken at week 0. These receptors were taken from a human donor with alopecia areata.

This rearrangement joins TRBV7-2 to TRBJ2-7; D is perhaps TRBD1 or TRBD2 (5 bases each). There are 11 residues in the CDR3. Trimming pared 4 bases from V and 13 bases from J, leaving 14 bases between. Germline CDR1 and CDR2: SGHTA and FQGNSA. In nucleotides, the CDR3 is TGTGCCAGCAGCTCGGACACCGCGGGTTACTTC. Translating it yields CASSSDTAGYF.

The chain joins TRBV29-1 to TRBJ2-2; no reliable D call. There are 12 residues in the CDR3. The V gene's germline CDR1 is SQVTM and CDR2 ANQGSEA. V lost 3 bases and J 5 bases, leaving 7 bases between the germline ends. The CDR3 loop reads CSVDSGTGELFF. The CDR3 region has the DNA TGCAGCGTTGACAGTGGGACCGGGGAGCTGTTTTTT.

The sample holds a few counts of this clone. The V call is TRBV29-1, the J call TRBJ2-2; D not resolved. There are 14 residues in the CDR3. Trimming removed 4 bases at V and 1 base at J, with 10 bases between. CDR1 SQVTM and CDR2 ANQGSEA come from the germline V gene. The CDR3: CSVGWQQNTGELFF. The CDR3, as DNA: TGCAGCGTTGGGTGGCAGCAGAACACCGGGGAGCTGTTTTTT.

V and J are TRBV25-1 and TRBJ2-5; D gene uncertain. The germline V gene encodes CDR1 MGHDK and CDR2 SYGVNS. The CDR3 extends over 13 amino acids. V lost 7 bases and J lost 5, with 14 bases in between. CDR3 in DNA: TGTGCCAGCACCCCCCCGGCAGTTGAGACCCAGTACTTC. This encodes CASTPPAVETQYF. Based on the CDR3 plus reference TRBV25-1 and TRBJ2-5, the full variable domain is EADIYQTPRYLVIGTGKKITLECSQTMGHDKMYWYQQDPGMELHLIHYSYGVNSTEKGDLSSESTVSRIRTEHFPLTLESARPSHTSQYLCASTPPAVETQYFGPGTRLLVL.

The chain carries TRBV29-1 and TRBJ1-2, with TRBD1 identical over 7 bases. Germline CDR1 and CDR2: SQVTM and ANQGSEA. The V gene end was trimmed by 7 bases and the J gene end by 3 bases; junction bases not matched to a gene: 5. CDR3 size: 12 residues. DNA for the CDR3: TGCAGCGGTCGACAGGGAGACTATGGCTACACCTTC. Translation: CSGRQGDYGYTF.

The rearrangement links TRBV30 to TRBJ2-3; 8 bases agree with TRBD1. This CDR3 region has 15 residues. V was clipped by 1 base and J by 0 bases; unmatched bases: 3. The germline V gene encodes CDR1 GTSNPN and CDR2 SVGIG (reference sequence). CDR3 amino acids: CAWSAGTGSTDTQYF. The CDR3 nucleotides read TGTGCCTGGAGTGCCGGGACAGGTAGCACAGATACGCAGTATTTT.

The chain joins TRBV5-1 to TRBJ1-4; D might be TRBD1 (6 bases). The CDR3 runs 15 residues. Looked up from germline, CDR1 is SGHRS and CDR2 is YFSETQ. The V end lost 4 bases, the J end lost 10 bases, and 20 bases lay between the germline ends. CDR3 region: CASSPMTRGNGKLFF. CDR3 sequence (DNA): TGCGCCAGCAGCCCGATGACCAGGGGCAACGGAAAACTGTTTTTT.

This chain uses TRBV29-1 with TRBJ1-5; the D is unclear. Trimming pared 3 bases from V and 3 bases from J, leaving 9 bases between. Germline lookup yields CDR1 SQVTM and CDR2 ANQGSEA. The CDR3 runs 13 residues. CDR3 sequence reads: CSVEENPNQPQHF. The CDR3 nucleotides are TGCAGCGTTGAGGAGAATCCCAATCAGCCCCAGCATTTT.

This chain joins TRBV29-1 and TRBJ2-7, with D perhaps matching TRBD1 or TRBD2 (5 bases each). The V end was cut by 6 bases, the J end by 2 bases, with 14 bases between. Germline CDR1 SQVTM, CDR2 ANQGSEA. The CDR3 length is 13 residues. This CDR3 reads CSVWQGAPYEQYF. The CDR3 DNA follows: TGCAGCGTGTGGCAGGGAGCCCCCTACGAGCAGTACTTC.

The CDR3 nucleotides are TGTGCCAGCTCACCGACTAGCGGAGAGACCCAGTACTTC. Its protein product is CASSPTSGETQYF. The chain uses TRBV18 and TRBJ2-5; 9 nucleotides align to TRBD2. The V gene's germline CDR1 is KGHSH and CDR2 LQKENI. The CDR3 runs 13 residues. V shed 3 bases and J 4 bases; nucleotides not matched to a gene: 0. Filled out from reference TRBV18 and TRBJ2-5, the complete variable domain reads NAGVMQNPRHLVRRRGQEARLRCSPMKGHSHVYWYRQLPEEGLKFMVYLQKENIIDESGMPKERFSAEFPKEGPSILRIQQVVRGDSAAYFCASSPTSGETQYFGPGTRLLVL.

This clone showed up just a few times. The V and J genes are TRBV5-5 and TRBJ1-5, with TRBD1 as a possible D gene (5 bases). CDR3 size: 13 residues. Trimming left V 0 bases short and J 5 bases short, with 6 bases between. Germline V gene data show CDR1 as SGHKS and CDR2 as YYEKEE (reference sequence). The CDR3 DNA follows: TGTGCCAGCAGCTTGGGACAGTATCAGCCCCAGCATTTT. This sequence encodes CASSLGQYQPQHF.

CDR3 sequence reads: CASSADRLGGSPLHF. CDR3 coding DNA: TGTGCCAGCAGTGCGGACAGGTTGGGGGGTTCACCCCTCCACTTT. The chain is built from TRBV2 and TRBJ1-6; TRBD1 aligns across 7 bases. The germline V gene has CDR1 SNHLY and CDR2 FYNNEI. The CDR3 has 15 amino acids. Trimming cost V 4 bases and J 9 bases; bases outside gene matches: 9.

The rearrangement uses TRBV19 and TRBJ1-5; TRBD1 might be the D (5 bases). The germline V gene encodes CDR1 LNHDA and CDR2 SQIVND (reference sequence). The V end lost 0 bases, the J end lost 5 bases, and 14 bases lay between the germline ends. CDR3 size: 16 residues. CDR3 in amino acids: CASSIEPGVRDQPQHF. The CDR3 DNA is TGTGCCAGTAGTATAGAGCCGGGGGTCCGGGATCAGCCCCAGCATTTT.

The chain combines TRBV14 with TRBJ2-1, with D perhaps given as TRBD1 or TRBD2 (5 bases each). In germline, CDR1 is SGHDN, CDR2 FVKESK. Trimming left V 3 bases short and J 5 bases short, with 8 bases between. There are 13 residues in the CDR3. The CDR3 DNA reads TGTGCCAGCAGCCAGGGGGATAACAATGAGCAGTTCTTC. This translates into CASSQGDNNEQFF. Full variable domain (remainder filled in from reference TRBV14 and TRBJ2-1): EAGVTQFPSHSVIEKGQTVTLRCDPISGHDNLYWYRRVMGKEIKFLLHFVKESKQDESGMPNNRFLAERTGGTYSTLKVQPAELEDSGVYFCASSQGDNNEQFFGPGTRLTVL.

CDR3 DNA sequence: TGTGCCATCTCCGTAAACCGACAGGTTGCAGAGCCCCAGCATTTT. It is translated as CAISVNRQVAEPQHF. The rearrangement joins TRBV19 to TRBJ1-5; perhaps TRBD1 as D (6 bases). The germline CDR1 and CDR2 sequences are LNHDA and SQIVND (reference sequence). V was pared by 10 bases and J by 8 bases, with 24 bases between. This CDR3 comprises 15 residues.

The chain uses TRBV29-1 and TRBJ2-5; maybe TRBD1 (6 bases). V shed 7 bases and J shed 4 bases, with 19 bases lying between them. From germline, CDR1 is SQVTM and CDR2 ANQGSEA. The CDR3 extends over 14 amino acids. CDR3 sequence (DNA): TGCAGCGCCGCTGGCCCCACAGGGCTAGAGACCCAGTACTTC. Translation gives CSAAGPTGLETQYF.

The chain uses TRBV6-6 and TRBJ2-5; D is possibly TRBD2 (7 bases). This CDR3 is built from 14 residues. Deletions cut 6 bases from V and 5 bases from J, with 16 bases between. CDR1 and CDR2 (germline): MNHNY, SVGAGI (reference sequence). The CDR3 DNA sequence: TGTGCCAGCAGGAGGGGGGGTCGATCGGAGACCCAGTACTTC. It encodes CASRRGGRSETQYF.

This clone was seen only once. The gene calls are TRBV11-1 and TRBJ1-6; D is undetermined. This CDR3 comprises 18 residues. V lost 2 bases to trimming and J lost 0 bases, with 14 bases between them. Germline CDR1 is SGHAT and CDR2 is FQDESV (reference sequence). The CDR3 DNA follows: TGTGCCAGCAGCTTATCTTCTTCCGCAAGCTCCTATAATTCACCCCTCCACTTT. This translates into CASSLSSSASSYNSPLHF.

The rearrangement uses TRBV30 and TRBJ2-5; D gene ambiguous. V shed 5 bases and J shed 5 bases, with 9 bases lying between them. The CDR3 has 11 amino acids. Per germline, CDR1 GTSNPN and CDR2 SVGIG (reference sequence). DNA for the CDR3: TGTGCCTGGGAGGTGGGGGAGACCCAGTACTTC. Protein: CAWEVGETQYF.

The chain recombines TRBV7-9 with TRBJ2-6; the D is unclear. V was trimmed by 5 bases and J by 0 bases, leaving 8 bases between them. This CDR3 is 15 amino acids long. Germline lookup yields CDR1 SEHNR and CDR2 FQNEAQ (reference sequence). The CDR3 region has the DNA TGTGCCAGCAGCCTGCGGATCTCTGGGGCCAACGTCCTGACTTTC. Protein product: CASSLRISGANVLTF. The full variable domain, in which reference TRBV7-9 and TRBJ2-6 provide the parts outside the CDR3, is DTGVSQNPRHKITKRGQNVTFRCDPISEHNRLYWYRQTLGQGPEFLTYFQNEAQLEKSRLLSDRFSAERPKGSFSTLEIQRTEQGDSAMYLCASSLRISGANVLTFGAGSRLTVL.

The chain is built from TRBV5-1 and TRBJ1-6, with D unclear. This CDR3 has 14 residues. The V end was cut by 2 bases, the J end by 7 bases, with 10 bases between. Germline-derived CDR1 and CDR2 are SGHRS and YFSETQ. The CDR3 nucleotides are TGCGCCAGCAGCTTTGGCAAAGGCAATTCACCCCTCCACTTT. It encodes CASSFGKGNSPLHF.

The V and J genes are TRBV30 and TRBJ2-3; no clear D gene. Trimming took 0 bases from V and 13 from J, leaving 17 bases between them. This CDR3 is 13 amino acids long. Per germline, CDR1 GTSNPN and CDR2 SVGIG (reference sequence). CDR3: CAWSVHGPSPKYF. The CDR3 coding sequence is TGTGCCTGGAGTGTACATGGGCCCAGTCCTAAGTATTTT.

V usage is TRBV27 and J usage is TRBJ1-6, with 11 bases identical to TRBD1. After removal of 1 base from V and 9 bases from J, the junction contained 8 bases not matched to a gene. CDR1 is MNHEY, CDR2 SMNVEV, per germline (reference sequence). The CDR3 has 17 residues. CDR3: CASSLFSSGTGGSPLHF. DNA of the CDR3: TGTGCCAGCAGTTTATTCTCCTCCGGGACAGGGGGTTCACCCCTCCACTTT.